This T cell receptor beta chain was obtained from a study of response to subunit inactivated influenza vaccine. Germline CDR1 and CDR2: MDHEN and SYDVKM. V was trimmed by 7 bases and J by 7 bases, leaving 25 bases between them. The length of the CDR3 is 16 residues. Broader study findings: Only a handful of new T cells, the authors suggested, are recruited with each seasonal influenza vaccination.

Ten or more counts support this clonotype. What it binds is not known. TCRdb reanalysed the RT-PCR reads using MiXCR and keeps one entry per CDR3 protein. The repertoire has about 310,000 distinct CDR3 sequences, 20% to 25% of them found once; the top ten carry over 9%. This clonotype was sampled from a man aged 45 to 70 who received an inactivated influenza vaccine. Here the sequenced sample was PBMCs from blood, taken less than 22 months after vaccination. The chain carries TRBV28 and TRBJ1-2; TRBD1 is a possible D gene (5 bases). The CDR3 DNA sequence: TGTGCCAGCACCACCTTTCGCAGGGCCCGGGTCTCTGGCTACACCTTC. This encodes CASTTFRRARVSGYTF.